One and the same sample provided the 9 T cell receptor beta chains below, sequenced in a study of CD8 T cells in Susac syndrome. About 0.45 to 1 ug RNA was reverse transcribed with random hexamers. TCRdb re-called the immunoSEQ multiplex PCR reads through MiXCR, storing one row per CDR3 protein. The table lists roughly 130,000 distinct CDR3 sequences, 90% to 95% of them singletons. Input material: CD4+ T cells from PBMCs. Receptors were obtained from a human donor in good health.

The CDR3 DNA reads TGTGCCAGCAGCCGCCGGGACAGGGGATCCGAGCAGTACTTC. Translation: CASSRRDRGSEQYF. The V call is TRBV3-1, the J call TRBJ2-7; 10 bases match TRBD1. CDR1 is LGHDT and CDR2 is YNNKEL in the germline V gene (reference sequence). Losses at the gene ends were 4 bases for V and 6 bases for J; bases not matched to a gene: 6. The CDR3 is 14 amino acids.

The rearrangement joins TRBV18 to TRBJ1-1, with D perhaps matching TRBD1 (5 bases). The germline V gene has CDR1 KGHSH and CDR2 LQKENI. V dropped 2 bases and J dropped 4 bases, with 11 bases sitting between them. The length of the CDR3 is 14 residues. The CDR3, as DNA: TGTGCCAGCTCACCAGCTCCGGGGGGCACTGAAGCTTTCTTT. Its translation is CASSPAPGGTEAFF.

The chain uses TRBV5-1 and TRBJ2-3; TRBD1 or TRBD2 may be the D gene (5 bases each). The V end was cut by 4 bases, the J end by 9 bases, with 15 bases between. Looked up from germline, CDR1 is SGHRS and CDR2 is YFSETQ. This CDR3 comprises 13 residues. CDR3 residues: CASSATGPSTQYF. The CDR3 bases are TGCGCCAGCAGCGCCACGGGACCCTCCACGCAGTATTTT.

This clonotype was detected only once. The chain uses TRBV14 and TRBJ2-2, with D maybe TRBD2 (6 bases). V lost 0 bases, J lost 2 bases, and 13 bases lay in between. Germline-derived CDR1 and CDR2 are SGHDN and FVKESK. CDR3 length equals 17 residues. CDR3 DNA sequence: TGTGCCAGCAGCCAAGATTACGCTAGCGAAAACACCGGGGAGCTGTTTTTT. Translation: CASSQDYASENTGELFF.

This clonotype came up once. CDR3 residues: CASSEGGLSTDTQYF. As DNA, the CDR3 is TGTGCCAGCAGTGAAGGGGGACTCAGCACAGATACGCAGTATTTT. The rearrangement links TRBV6-1 to TRBJ2-3; a weak D match, TRBD2 (6 bases). CDR3 length: 15 amino acids. Deletions cut 1 base from V and 0 bases from J, with 8 bases between. The V gene's germline CDR1 is MNHNS and CDR2 SASEGT.

This chain connects TRBV28 to TRBJ1-5; a possible D gene is TRBD1 (6 bases). Germline assignment: CDR1 MDHEN and CDR2 SYDVKM. V lost 7 bases and J 1 base, leaving 8 bases between the germline ends. The length of the CDR3 is 13 residues. CDR3 loop: CASIGQSNQPQHF. CDR3 coding DNA: TGTGCCAGCATTGGACAGAGCAATCAGCCCCAGCATTTT.

J is TRBJ2-5 and V is TRBV4-1; TRBD2 agrees at 10 bases. V gave up 1 base and J gave up 5 bases; unmatched junction bases: 10. The germline V gene encodes CDR1 MGHRA and CDR2 YSYEKL. The length of the CDR3 is 17 residues. CDR3 nucleotide sequence: TGCGCCAGCAGCCAAGTTCTAGCGGCAGCGGGAGGGGAGACCCAGTACTTC. Its protein is CASSQVLAAAGGETQYF.

The V call is TRBV5-6, the J call TRBJ1-2; TRBD1 is a possible D gene (6 bases). The CDR3 has 12 residues. Between the trimmed V and J ends, which lost 4 bases and 3 bases, there was a span of 7 bases. Germline V CDR1 and CDR2: SGHDT, YYEEEE. CDR3 DNA: TGTGCCAGCAGCGGGGGGCACTATGGCTACACCTTC. Translation gives CASSGGHYGYTF.

This clonotype was seen only a few times. The chain has TRBV7-2 and TRBJ1-2; D gene ambiguous. Germline V gives CDR1 SGHTA, CDR2 FQGNSA. Deletions cut 1 base from V and 4 bases from J, with 7 bases between. The CDR3 is 13 amino acids. CDR3 in amino acids: CASSLEGGYGYTF. The CDR3 nucleotides read TGTGCCAGCAGCTTAGAGGGAGGCTATGGCTACACCTTC.